This T cell receptor beta chain was identified during a study of pediatric ulcerative colitis. Profiled with immunoSEQ multiplex PCR; TCRdb holds only in-frame clones, not every one. Of 32,000 or so clones listed, roughly 82% are singletons. Germline lookup yields CDR1 SGHDT and CDR2 YYEEEE. Trimming cost V 0 bases and J 0 bases; bases outside gene matches: 4. The CDR3 totals 16 residues. The V call is TRBV5-6, the J call TRBJ1-1; 8 positions agree with TRBD1. Sequences were obtained from blood. The source of this sequence is a boy aged 10-17 years with severe ulcerative colitis. The CDR3: CASSLGGQVLNTEAFF. The DNA for the CDR3 is TGTGCCAGCAGCTTGGGGGGACAGGTCTTGAACACTGAAGCTTTCTTT.